This entry describes one T cell receptor beta chain. Its cognate antigen is unknown. These data are taken from a study of beta chain features in type 1 diabetes. About the study: Patients were similar to healthy donors in age and gender (as well as in cell yields).

The authors reverse transcribed all of the isolated RNA, so sequencing captured expressed TCRB transcripts. Produced via immunoSEQ multiplex PCR; TCRdb's table is partial and in-frame only. Counted here are roughly 240,000 clones, around 24% occurring once; the ten biggest clones make up 0.012%. CDR3 size: 17 residues. Germline V CDR1 and CDR2: WNHNN, SYGVQD (reference sequence). With V trimmed by 0 bases and J by 4 bases, 7 bases remained unmatched. Broader study findings: For patients, the naive, central memory and Treg TCRB repertoires appeared more alike than for healthy donors. The analysis here could not establish whether HLA type shapes TCRB rearrangement. Moderate but significant shortening of TCRB CDR3s was recorded in all four CD4+ subsets from Type 1 diabetes patients.

The chain employs TRBV10-1 and TRBJ2-1; 9 positions agree with TRBD2. The specimen sequenced was naive CD4+ T cells from blood. The TCR originated in a woman between 25 and 40 years old with type 1 diabetes. The CDR3 DNA is TGCGCCAGCAGTGAGTCTGTGACTAGCGGTCTGTACAATGAGCAGTTCTTC. It encodes CASSESVTSGLYNEQFF.